Reported below is one T cell receptor beta chain. Its target is not known. This sample was included in a study of post-analysis software for immune sequencing data. Germline CDR1 reads MNHEY; CDR2 reads SMNVEV (reference sequence). V lost 5 bases and J lost 3; bases outside the gene matches: 8. CDR3 length: 15 residues. Overall study results and limits: Normalized Chao1 diversity was significantly lower in multiple sclerosis patients than in controls. Co-batched samples clustered tightly together by F measure. Relative to controls, patients had about 5 TRBV segments at higher frequency, with TRBV5-6, TRBV5-1 and TRBV20-1 among these.

TCR beta cDNA libraries had unique molecular identifiers. Approximately 500,000 cDNA molecules were obtained from roughly 0.93 to 9.6 million T cells. A single record per CDR3 protein comes from TCRdb applying MiXCR to the PCR reads. The data contain approximately 440,000 distinct CDR3 sequences, under 55% of them seen just once; the ten biggest clones take up over 10%. The receptor's source is a girl aged 10 to 17 with multiple sclerosis. Material: blood. V gene TRBV27 combines with J gene TRBJ1-2; 8 bases align to TRBD1. The CDR3 is CASSPGQGLYYGYTF. The CDR3, as DNA: TGTGCCAGCAGTCCAGGACAGGGTTTGTACTATGGCTACACCTTC.